The rows below give T cell receptor beta chains drawn from one sample of a study of human T cells and chemical hapten exposure. TCRdb re-called the RACE reads through MiXCR, storing one row per CDR3 protein. The sample shows over 300,000 distinct CDR3 sequences, around 5.5% of them seen only once. The sample in question was whole blood, obtained in connection with sensitization to the hapten diphenylcyclopropenone (DPC). These receptors were obtained from a woman aged 50 to 60 with alopecia areata. Some clones in this sample may be carry-over from other donors' samples. Both conserved end residues are part of each CDR3. The D gene is left open where the match is weak. Part of the rows lack a size; the others show once, few, many or a class for expanded clones.

size: .; V: TRBV9; J: TRBJ1-3; D: .; DNA: TGTGCCAGCAGCATGGACGGGGTCTCTGGAAACACCATATATTTT; CDR3: CASSMDGVSGNTIYF
size: many; V: TRBV7-9; J: TRBJ2-1; D: TRBD2; DNA: TGTGCCAGCAGCTGGGGACTAGCGGGAAAAGGGGGTGAGCAGTTCTTC; CDR3: CASSWGLAGKGGEQFF
size: .; V: TRBV7-6; J: TRBJ1-1; D: TRBD1; DNA: TGTGCCTCTCAGGGGGTCCGGAACACTGAAGCTTTCTTT; CDR3: CASQGVRNTEAFF
size: many; V: TRBV5-1; J: TRBJ1-1; D: TRBD1; DNA: TGCGCCAGCAGCTCGGGACAGGGGGCCACTGAAGCTTTCTTT; CDR3: CASSSGQGATEAFF
size: few; V: TRBV7-2; J: TRBJ2-3; D: TRBD2; DNA: TGTGCCAGCAGCTTAGATCGTCTAGCGGGAGATACGCAGTATTTT; CDR3: CASSLDRLAGDTQYF
size: many; V: TRBV7-8; J: TRBJ1-6; D: .; DNA: TGTGCCAGCAGCTTAGTAGGGACGGAAAGTTCAAATAATTCACCCCTCCACTTT; CDR3: CASSLVGTESSNNSPLHF
size: many; V: TRBV6-6; J: TRBJ2-1; D: TRBD1; DNA: TGTGCCAGCACCGGGCGAGGGACAGGGCTGGGAGATGAGCAGTTCTTC; CDR3: CASTGRGTGLGDEQFF
size: few; V: TRBV5-8; J: TRBJ1-4; D: .; DNA: TGTGCCAGCAGCTTGCAGGGTTTTAATGAAAAACTGTTTTTT; CDR3: CASSLQGFNEKLFF
size: few; V: TRBV6-1; J: TRBJ1-2; D: .; DNA: TGTGCCAGCAGTGACACACCAGGGCGGCTCTATGGCTACACCTTC; CDR3: CASSDTPGRLYGYTF
size: many; V: TRBV7-9; J: TRBJ2-1; D: TRBD2; DNA: TGTGCCAGCAGCCTTAGCGGGGGGTACAATGAGCAGTTCTTC; CDR3: CASSLSGGYNEQFF
size: many; V: TRBV29-1; J: TRBJ1-2; D: TRBD1; DNA: TGCAGCGTTGCCGACGACAGGGGGGTTGGTGGCTATGGCTACACCTTC; CDR3: CSVADDRGVGGYGYTF